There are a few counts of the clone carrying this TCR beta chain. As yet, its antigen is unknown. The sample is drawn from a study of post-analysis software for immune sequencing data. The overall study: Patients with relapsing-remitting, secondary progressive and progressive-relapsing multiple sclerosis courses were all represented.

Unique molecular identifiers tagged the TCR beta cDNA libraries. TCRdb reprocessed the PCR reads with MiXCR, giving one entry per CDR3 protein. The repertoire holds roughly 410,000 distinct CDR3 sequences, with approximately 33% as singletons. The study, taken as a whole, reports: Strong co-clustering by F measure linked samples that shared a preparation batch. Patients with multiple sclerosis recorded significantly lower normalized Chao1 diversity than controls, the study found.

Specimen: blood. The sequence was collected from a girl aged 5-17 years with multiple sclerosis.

CDR3 nucleotides: TGTGCCAGCAGCTTAGACGGGGACGGAACCTACAATGAGCAGTTCTTC. Amino acid sequence: CASSLDGDGTYNEQFF. V and J are TRBV7-2 and TRBJ2-1; perhaps D is TRBD1 or TRBD2 (5 bases each). Trimming removed 1 base from V and 2 bases from J, with 12 bases in between. The CDR3 is 16 amino acids. Germline CDR1 reads SGHTA; CDR2 reads FQGNSA.